A single T cell receptor beta chain is shown here with its context. The specificity of this receptor is unknown. A much larger clone differs from this one at a single base, so this may be a read error. These data are taken from a study of T cells in Graves' hyperthyroidism and ophthalmopathy (dated by TCRdb to between 2019 and 2020). At the level of the whole study: Peripheral blood samples were taken at initial diagnosis, before any treatment was given. A discovery cohort of about 96 patients, about 44 with Graves' ophthalmopathy and under 60 with stable Graves' hyperthyroidism, was used to find distinguishing TCR V-J signatures. Prospective prediction of ophthalmopathy was tested in an independent validation cohort of approximately 19 hyperthyroidism patients and roughly 16 patients who later progressed to ophthalmopathy. For training and testing, the roughly 97 patients in the discovery cohort were randomly divided in a 7:3 ratio. Thyroid tissue and blood T-cell repertoires from several Graves' hyperthyroidism patients were also compared in the study. Following sampling, methimazole starting at 30 mg daily was given to hyperthyroidism patients, and high-dose intravenous methylprednisolone was given to ophthalmopathy patients. The paper reports TCR Vbeta CDR3 sequencing of more than 120 peripheral blood samples: some 41 ophthalmopathy, about 75 hyperthyroidism and some 17 progressor patients.

The TCR beta CDR3 regions were amplified from RNA transcripts. A first-round RT-PCR of the TCR CDR3 used the HTBI primer set with the Qiagen OneStep RT-PCR kit. A second multiplex PCR round built the libraries, followed by size selection and purification. Paired-end sequencing of the libraries was performed with 100 bp reads on an Illumina HiSeq2000. Under the source paper's analysis protocol: Raw data were processed with SOAPnuke, discarding reads with adapters, uncalled bases, mean Phred below 15, or no exact constant-primer or identifier match. High-quality paired reads were merged with COPE v1.2.5, and unique nucleotide sequences were defined as clonotypes. MiTCR v1.1 was used to align the clonotypes against IMGT TRBV, TRBD and TRBJ reference segments. The analysis was restricted to V-J combinations with a frequency above 0.0001, which together covered just over 98% of the repertoires. The TCS score was defined as F50 (clonal expansion) divided by E x V (chaos), with BLOSUM62-based TCRdist calculated between CDR3 peptides within each V-J. Welch's t-statistics and random forest reduced fewer than 550 V-J features to under 15, which were used in a naive Bayes classifier (R e1071). TCRdb passed the public sequencing reads through fastp at Q25 and MiXCR, retaining productive beta sequences. Every entry covers one CDR3 protein and lists the most common genes and DNA from its rows. TCRdb, not the original authors, processed these V and J calls. Across this sample there are approximately 200,000 distinct CDR3 sequences, with 15% to 20% seen only once. Around 47% of the sample is held by the ten biggest clonotypes.

What the work shows at the level of the full study, not this receptor alone: Blood samples also contained most of the expanded thyroid clonotypes (frequency above 0.001), which suggests that blood repertoires may reflect thyroid immune responses. Ophthalmopathy was separated from stable hyperthyroidism by a 13 V-J signature model, with over 85% sensitivity and about 81% specificity obtained in cross-validation and 80%/75% obtained in testing. In validation, the model predicted progression to ophthalmopathy a median of roughly 6.1 months before onset, with around 70% sensitivity and 72.22% specificity. No statistical method was used to set the sample size in advance, and investigators knew the group allocation.

Taken from cysteine to phenylalanine, the CDR3 has 13 residues. Only the CDR3 DNA stays, 39 bases, in frame from base 1. Via the germline V gene, CDR1 is SGHAT and CDR2 FQNNGV. V is clipped by 5 bases and J by 9 bases, and the sequence between their germline boundaries is 14 bases long. A patient counted as having stable Graves' hyperthyroidism if no progression to ophthalmopathy occurred over 18 months of follow-up. Hyperthyroidism patients were newly diagnosed, had a disease duration of under 2 months, and were aged 18 to 65 years. Exclusion was applied to patients with uncontrolled infections, other autoimmune diseases, pregnancy or lactation. Diagnoses relied on clinical symptoms, serum thyroxine and TRAb, thyroid ultrasound and orbital computed tomography. PBMCs were isolated from more than 9 ml of fresh peripheral blood by Ficoll-Paque density gradient centrifugation. Total RNA was extracted using Trizol reagent, and RNA quality was assessed on an Agilent 2100 Bioanalyzer.

The origin of this receptor is a man in his forties or fifties with Graves' hyperthyroidism. This receptor chain uses TRBV11-2 and TRBJ2-1; the best D guess is TRBD2, with 7 bases matching. Sequencing was done on a sample of blood. In nucleotide form, the sequence is TGTGCCAGCAGCCAATCAGGGGAGGGTGAGCAGTTCTTC. Translation gives CASSQSGEGEQFF.